This T cell receptor beta chain is from a study of cytomegalovirus exposure and HLA in healthy donors. The PCR ran on 60 Vbeta and 13 Jbeta primers. Generated by immunoSEQ multiplex PCR, the TCRdb table keeps only in-frame clones and is missing some. Of fewer than 100,000 clones in the sample, more than 75% were seen once. CDR3 length: 12 residues. V was clipped by 8 bases and J by 5 bases, with 12 bases between them. The germline CDR1 and CDR2 sequences are MNHEY and SVGAGI. This rearrangement joins TRBV6-5 to TRBJ1-2, with unresolved D. Sequenced input: PBMCs. This receptor was identified in a woman between 55 and 75 years old in good health and CMV-seronegative. The CDR3: CASGRGGYGYTF. The CDR3 DNA is TGTGCCAGCGGTCGGGGAGGGTATGGCTACACCTTC.